The 9 T cell receptor beta chains in this list originate from one sample, sequenced in a study of CXCR3-negative and CXCR3-positive naive CD8 T cells. Overall study results and limits: Researchers report that CXCR3-positive naive cells carry more hydrophobic TRB CDR3s than CXCR3-negative naive cells.

For these TCRs, the target antigens are not known. In preparing the TRB cDNA libraries, 5' RACE with UMI labels was used. TCRdb reprocessed the 5' RACE reads, with one entry per CDR3 protein and no DNA. The sample totals just under 65,000 distinct CDR3 sequences; its top ten clones hold 4.8%. Sequencing used naive CXCR3+ CD8+ T cells from blood. Subset meaning: CD45RO-CCR7+CD27+CD95- naive CD8+ T cells expressing CXCR3 (TNR3+). The receptors shown here come from a human donor in good health. Some clones in this sample may be carry-over from other donors' samples.

CDR3: CASSIRTGADEKLFF. The J gene is TRBJ1-4, the V gene TRBV7-9; TCRdb reports TRBD1, a call that lacks DNA to check it against. The CDR3 totals 15 residues. CDR1 is SEHNR and CDR2 is FQNEAQ in the germline V gene (reference sequence).

This chain links TRBV19 with TRBJ1-2. Germline CDR1 is LNHDA and CDR2 is SQIVND (reference sequence). This CDR3 contains 14 residues. The CDR3 reads CASSIEPGDYGYTF.

The chain has TRBV7-9 and TRBJ2-3. The germline gives CDR1 SEHNR, CDR2 FQNEAQ (reference sequence). The CDR3 has 15 amino acids. The CDR3 spells CASSLEPTSTDTQYF.

This chain links TRBV6-4 with TRBJ2-2; the D gene TCRdb calls, TRBD2, cannot be checked with no DNA. In germline, CDR1 is MRHNA, CDR2 SNTAGT. This CDR3 region has 15 residues. CDR3 loop: CASSEGGRSTGELFF.

The chain has TRBV4-3 and TRBJ1-2; the D call of TRBD1 rests on TCRdb alone, since no DNA is present to check it. The germline V gene encodes CDR1 LGHNA and CDR2 YSLEER. There are 17 residues in the CDR3. The CDR3 loop is CASSQGGGQEFFYGYTF.

The chain recombines TRBV7-2 with TRBJ2-7. The CDR3 sequence is 16 residues long. CDR1 SGHTA and CDR2 FQGNSA come from the germline V gene. The CDR3 here is CASSLIGRIASYEQYF.

V gene TRBV5-1 combines with J gene TRBJ2-7; TCRdb designates TRBD1, a call that cannot be tested without DNA. Looked up from germline, CDR1 is SGHRS and CDR2 is YFSETQ. The CDR3 is made up of 13 amino acids. The CDR3 sequence: CASRSDRVHEQYF.

The chain employs TRBV5-6 and TRBJ2-1; the D call from TCRdb, TRBD1, cannot be confirmed without DNA. This CDR3 region has 15 residues. CDR1 is SGHDT and CDR2 is YYEEEE in the germline V gene. CDR3 loop: CASSFVRGGDNEQFF.

V is TRBV11-2 and J is TRBJ2-1; the TCRdb D gene call, TRBD2, has no DNA to confirm it. Germline lookup yields CDR1 SGHAT and CDR2 FQNNGV. The CDR3 consists of 15 residues. The CDR3: CASSSDSGGPYEQFF.